The next 2 T cell receptor beta chains were all read from a single sample in a study of cytomegalovirus exposure and HLA in healthy donors. The PCR was carried out with 60 Vbeta primers and 13 Jbeta primers. The method was immunoSEQ multiplex PCR; TCRdb's version includes in-frame clones alone and lacks a portion of them. The sample carries tens of thousands of clones, over 75% recorded once. Material: PBMCs. The receptors were gathered from a human donor in good health.

This clone turned up a few times. The chain has TRBV6-1 and TRBJ1-1, with D perhaps matching TRBD1 (5 bases). Germline V gives CDR1 MNHNS, CDR2 SASEGT. V shed 4 bases and J shed 4 bases, with 10 bases lying between them. The CDR3 sequence is 13 residues long. CDR3 sequence (DNA): TGTGCCAGCAGTGGGACACGGCCCACTGAAGCTTTCTTT. Its protein is CASSGTRPTEAFF.

Here the CDR3 DNA reads TGTGCCAGCAGCGGGGGGGCGACCTACAATGAGCAGTTCTTC. Its protein is CASSGGATYNEQFF. The rearrangement joins TRBV6-1 to TRBJ2-1, with 8 bases fitting TRBD2. V lost 6 bases to trimming and J lost 2 bases; unmatched junction nucleotides: 3. The CDR3 is 14 amino acids. Germline V CDR1 and CDR2: MNHNS, SASEGT.